This TCR beta chain was recovered during a study of blood T cell repertoires in COVID-19. This clone was recorded a few times. Patients from Seattle were sampled longitudinally, starting during active infection. Original processing methods: Amplification with reference gene primers provided the estimates of nucleated cell counts. Profiling relied on immunoSEQ multiplex PCR, and the TCRdb table lists in-frame clones only, not all of them. V and J calls and clone size are as listed in that table; D and trimming were resolved from the DNA. This table holds about 190,000 clones, about 85% found once. The length of the CDR3 is 16 residues. Germline V gene data show CDR1 as MDHEN and CDR2 as SYDVKM. V trimming: 5 bases; J trimming: 4 bases; junction bases outside the gene matches: 11.

Material: peripheral blood. The chain employs TRBV28 and TRBJ2-3, with 8 bases aligning to TRBD1. The sequence was collected from a man aged 80 or over with COVID-19, enrolled during active disease. CDR3 DNA sequence: TGTGCCAGCAGTCCGCGAGGACAGGGTTGGGCAGATACGCAGTATTTT. It encodes CASSPRGQGWADTQYF.